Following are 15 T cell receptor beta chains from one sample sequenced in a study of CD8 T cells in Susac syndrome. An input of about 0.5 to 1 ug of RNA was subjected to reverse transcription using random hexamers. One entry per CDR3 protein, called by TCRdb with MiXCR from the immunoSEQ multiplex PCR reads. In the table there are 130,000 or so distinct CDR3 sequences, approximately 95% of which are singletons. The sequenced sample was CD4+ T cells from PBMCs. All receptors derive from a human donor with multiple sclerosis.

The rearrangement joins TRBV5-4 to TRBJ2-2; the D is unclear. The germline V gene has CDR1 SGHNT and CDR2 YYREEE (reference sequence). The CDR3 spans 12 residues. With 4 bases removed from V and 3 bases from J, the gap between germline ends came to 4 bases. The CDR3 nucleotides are TGTGCCAGCAGCCGAGACACCGGGGAGCTGTTTTTT. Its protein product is CASSRDTGELFF.

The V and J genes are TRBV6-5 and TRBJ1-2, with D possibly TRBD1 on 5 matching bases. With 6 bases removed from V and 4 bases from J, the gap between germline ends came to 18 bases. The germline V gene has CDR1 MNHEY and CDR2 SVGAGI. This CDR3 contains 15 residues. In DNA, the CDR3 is TGTGCCAGCAGACGTCCGTCGGAAAGGGGCTATGGCTACACCTTC. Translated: CASRRPSERGYGYTF.

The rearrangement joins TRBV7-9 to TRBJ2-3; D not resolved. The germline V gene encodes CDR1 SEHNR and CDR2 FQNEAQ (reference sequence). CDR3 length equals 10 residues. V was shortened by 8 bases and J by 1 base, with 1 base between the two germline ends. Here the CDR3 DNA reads TGTGCCAGCGGCACAGATACGCAGTATTTT. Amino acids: CASGTDTQYF.

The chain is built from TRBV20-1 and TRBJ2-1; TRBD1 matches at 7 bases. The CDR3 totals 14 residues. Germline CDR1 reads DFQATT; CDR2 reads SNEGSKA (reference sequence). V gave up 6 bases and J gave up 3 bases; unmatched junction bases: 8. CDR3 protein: CSADPGGYYNEQFF. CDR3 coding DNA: TGCAGTGCCGACCCAGGGGGTTACTACAATGAGCAGTTCTTC.

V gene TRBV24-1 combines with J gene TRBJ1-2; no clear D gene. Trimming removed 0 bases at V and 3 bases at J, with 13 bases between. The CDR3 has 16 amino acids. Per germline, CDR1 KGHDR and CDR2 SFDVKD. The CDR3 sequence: CATSDLSPGWDYGYTF. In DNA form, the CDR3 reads TGTGCCACCAGTGATTTGTCTCCCGGGTGGGACTATGGCTACACCTTC.

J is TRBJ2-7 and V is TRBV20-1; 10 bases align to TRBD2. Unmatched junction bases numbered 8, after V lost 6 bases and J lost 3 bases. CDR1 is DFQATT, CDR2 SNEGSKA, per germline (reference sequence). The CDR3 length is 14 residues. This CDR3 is CSATPSGRFYEQYF. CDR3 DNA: TGCAGTGCCACCCCTAGCGGGAGATTCTACGAGCAGTACTTC.

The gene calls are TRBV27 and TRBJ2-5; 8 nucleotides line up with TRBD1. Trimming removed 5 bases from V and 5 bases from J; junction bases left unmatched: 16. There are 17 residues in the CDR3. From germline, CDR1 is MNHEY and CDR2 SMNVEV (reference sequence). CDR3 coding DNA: TGTGCCAGCAGTGACCCTCGACAGGGGTCGAGGTCGGAGACCCAGTACTTC. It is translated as CASSDPRQGSRSETQYF.

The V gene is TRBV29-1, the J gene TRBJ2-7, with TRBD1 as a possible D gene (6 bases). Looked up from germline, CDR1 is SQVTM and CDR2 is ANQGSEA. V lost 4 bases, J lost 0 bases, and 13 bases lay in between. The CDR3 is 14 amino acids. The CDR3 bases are TGCAGCGTTGTGCTGACAGGTAGCTCCTACGAGCAGTACTTC. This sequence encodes CSVVLTGSSYEQYF.

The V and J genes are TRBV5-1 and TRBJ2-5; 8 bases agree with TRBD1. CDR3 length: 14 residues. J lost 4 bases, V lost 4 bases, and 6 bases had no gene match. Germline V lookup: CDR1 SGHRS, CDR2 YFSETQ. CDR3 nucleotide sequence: TGCGCCAGCAGCGAACAGGGGGTCAGAGAGACCCAGTACTTC. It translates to CASSEQGVRETQYF.

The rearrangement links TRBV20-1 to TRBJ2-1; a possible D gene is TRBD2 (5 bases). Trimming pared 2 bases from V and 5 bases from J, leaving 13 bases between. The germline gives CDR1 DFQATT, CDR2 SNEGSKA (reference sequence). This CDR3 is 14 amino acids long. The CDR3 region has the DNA TGCAGTGCTAGATTAAGCGGAACAAACAATGAGCAGTTCTTC. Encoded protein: CSARLSGTNNEQFF.

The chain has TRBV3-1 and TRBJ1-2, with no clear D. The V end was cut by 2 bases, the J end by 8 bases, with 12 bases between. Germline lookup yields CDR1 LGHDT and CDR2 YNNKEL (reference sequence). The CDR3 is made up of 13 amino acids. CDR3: CASSQSGGRGYTF. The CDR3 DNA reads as TGTGCCAGCAGCCAATCTGGAGGCCGCGGCTACACCTTC.

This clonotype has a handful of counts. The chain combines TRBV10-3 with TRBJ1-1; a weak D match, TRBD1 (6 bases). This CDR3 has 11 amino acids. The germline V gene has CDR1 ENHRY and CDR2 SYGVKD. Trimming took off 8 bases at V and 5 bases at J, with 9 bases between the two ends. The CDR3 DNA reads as TGTGCCATCGTGAGGGGGACTGAAGCTTTCTTT. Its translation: CAIVRGTEAFF.

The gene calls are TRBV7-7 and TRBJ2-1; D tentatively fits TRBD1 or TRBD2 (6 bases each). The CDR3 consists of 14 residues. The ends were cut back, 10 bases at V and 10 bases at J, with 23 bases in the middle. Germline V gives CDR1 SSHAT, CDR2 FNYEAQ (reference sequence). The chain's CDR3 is CATSGGLHGVEQFF. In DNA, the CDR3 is TGTGCCACCTCCGGGGGCCTCCATGGCGTCGAGCAGTTCTTC.

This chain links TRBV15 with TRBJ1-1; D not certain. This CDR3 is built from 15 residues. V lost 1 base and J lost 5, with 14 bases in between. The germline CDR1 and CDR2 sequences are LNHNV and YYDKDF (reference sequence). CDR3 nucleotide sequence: TGTGCCACCAGCAGAGGTTCCCGTTCGAGGACTGAAGCTTTCTTT. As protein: CATSRGSRSRTEAFF.

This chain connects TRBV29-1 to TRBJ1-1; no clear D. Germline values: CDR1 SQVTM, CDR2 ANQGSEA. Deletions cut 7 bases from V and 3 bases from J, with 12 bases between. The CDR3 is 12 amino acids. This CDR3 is CSGERTDTEAFF. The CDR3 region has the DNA TGCAGCGGGGAACGTACGGACACTGAAGCTTTCTTT.